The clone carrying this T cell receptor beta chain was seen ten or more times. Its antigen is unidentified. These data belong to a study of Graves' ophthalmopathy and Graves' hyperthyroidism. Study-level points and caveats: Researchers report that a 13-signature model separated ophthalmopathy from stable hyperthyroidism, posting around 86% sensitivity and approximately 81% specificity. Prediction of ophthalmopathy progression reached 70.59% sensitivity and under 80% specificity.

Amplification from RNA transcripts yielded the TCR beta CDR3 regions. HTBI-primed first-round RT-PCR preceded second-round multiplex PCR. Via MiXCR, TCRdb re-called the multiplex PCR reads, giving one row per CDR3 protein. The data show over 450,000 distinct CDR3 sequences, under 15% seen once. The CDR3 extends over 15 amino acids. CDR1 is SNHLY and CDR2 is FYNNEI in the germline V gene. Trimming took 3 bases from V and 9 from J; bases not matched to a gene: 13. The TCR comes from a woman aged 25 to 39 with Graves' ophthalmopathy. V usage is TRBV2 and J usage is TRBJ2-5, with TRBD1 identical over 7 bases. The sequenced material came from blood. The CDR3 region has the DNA TGTGCCAGCAGTGATCCCGGGACAGTCAAGAGGTCCCAGTACTTC. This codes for CASSDPGTVKRSQYF.